The 21 T cell receptor beta chains below all came from one sample that was sequenced in a study of spatial heterogeneity in lung cancer. TCRdb reanalysed the 5' RACE reads using MiXCR and keeps one entry per CDR3 protein. The data contain 45,000 to 65,000 distinct CDR3 sequences, around 6.7% of them seen just once; the ten biggest clones take up 2.5% to 3%. Time point defined: sample taken at primary tumor resection. Whole RNA from tumor, nontumor lung or frozen PBMC was sequenced unsorted. Sequencing was performed on PBMCs, taken at surgery. These receptors all stem from a female donor with early-stage non-small cell lung cancer.

There are many counts of this clonotype. The rearrangement uses TRBV20-1 and TRBJ2-7; no reliable D call. Germline V lookup: CDR1 DFQATT, CDR2 SNEGSKA (reference sequence). Between the trimmed V and J ends, which lost 5 bases and 2 bases, there was a span of 7 bases. The CDR3 has 11 residues. The CDR3: CSAYLTYEQYF. The CDR3 coding sequence is TGCAGTGCTTACCTTACCTACGAGCAGTACTTC.

This clonotype was recorded a few times. The V and J genes are TRBV19 and TRBJ2-5; D uncertain. V dropped 5 bases and J dropped 5 bases, with 12 bases sitting between them. This CDR3 is built from 13 residues. Germline V gene data show CDR1 as LNHDA and CDR2 as SQIVND (reference sequence). The CDR3 nucleotides read TGTGCCAGTAGTGGTTGGCCAATGGAGACCCAGTACTTC. Its protein is CASSGWPMETQYF.

This clonotype appeared a few times. The V call is TRBV4-1, the J call TRBJ2-3; possible D gene TRBD2, 5 bases. Germline V gene lookup returns CDR1 MGHRA and CDR2 YSYEKL. The V end was cut by 1 base, the J end by 1 base, with 9 bases between. This CDR3 has 15 amino acids. As DNA, the CDR3 is TGCGCCAGCAGCCAAGTTTTTAGCGGCACAGATACGCAGTATTTT. Its translation: CASSQVFSGTDTQYF.

There are many counts of this clonotype. The V call is TRBV15, the J call TRBJ2-1; 10 positions agree with TRBD2. The J segment lost 0 bases and the V segment lost 1 base, leaving 6 bases of the junction unmatched. Germline lookup yields CDR1 LNHNV and CDR2 YYDKDF (reference sequence). This CDR3 has 18 amino acids. The CDR3 nucleotides read TGTGCCACCAGCAGAGGAGCTAGCGGGGGCCCCTCCTACAATGAGCAGTTCTTC. Amino acid sequence: CATSRGASGGPSYNEQFF.

This clonotype has at least ten counts. The chain uses TRBV11-2 and TRBJ2-7; 12 positions agree with TRBD2. V gave up 1 base and J gave up 7 bases; unmatched junction bases: 2. There are 14 residues in the CDR3. Germline lookup yields CDR1 SGHAT and CDR2 FQNNGV. In nucleotides, the CDR3 is TGTGCCAGCAGCTTAGGAGGACTAGCGGGGGAGCAGTACTTC. Translation: CASSLGGLAGEQYF.

V usage is TRBV7-2 and J usage is TRBJ2-4; TRBD2 is a possible D gene (6 bases). Germline assignment: CDR1 SGHTA and CDR2 FQGNSA. V was pared by 5 bases and J by 3 bases, with 17 bases between. The CDR3 sequence is 16 residues long. The CDR3 sequence: CASSLSAGQGKNIQYF. CDR3 bases: TGTGCCAGCAGCCTCTCCGCGGGGCAGGGCAAAAACATTCAGTACTTC.

Ten or more counts support this clonotype. This chain links TRBV7-2 with TRBJ2-7; 7 bases align to TRBD1. The CDR3 has 15 amino acids. CDR1 and CDR2 (germline): SGHTA, FQGNSA. The V gene end was trimmed by 11 bases and the J gene end by 2 bases; junction bases not matched to a gene: 15. The CDR3 DNA is TGTGCCTCCCAGAAGGGGGCTCAGAGGACCTACGAGCAGTACTTC. The encoded protein is CASQKGAQRTYEQYF.

This clonotype was recorded many times. V gene TRBV24-1 combines with J gene TRBJ2-5; D unclear. The CDR3 runs to 14 residues. The V gene's germline CDR1 is KGHDR and CDR2 SFDVKD. V lost 9 bases and J lost 5, with 18 bases in between. CDR3 protein: CATVVVPVKETQYF. CDR3 coding DNA: TGTGCCACCGTCGTCGTCCCGGTGAAGGAGACCCAGTACTTC.

This clonotype has ten or more counts. The rearrangement links TRBV5-1 to TRBJ2-5; no reliable D call. Germline-derived CDR1 and CDR2 are SGHRS and YFSETQ. CDR3 length: 13 residues. With 1 base removed from V and 2 bases from J, the gap between germline ends came to 6 bases. CDR3 coding DNA: TGCGCCAGCAGCTTGACCCCTCAAGAGACCCAGTACTTC. It encodes CASSLTPQETQYF.

This clonotype was counted ten times or more. This chain joins TRBV29-1 and TRBJ2-7; 9 nucleotides match TRBD1. CDR1 SQVTM and CDR2 ANQGSEA come from the germline V gene. The CDR3 spans 12 residues. V lost 7 bases, J lost 3 bases, and 4 bases stayed unmatched. The chain's CDR3 is CSAGDRVYEQYF. DNA of the CDR3: TGCAGCGCCGGGGACAGGGTCTACGAGCAGTACTTC.

V is TRBV20-1 and J is TRBJ2-3; D uncertain. Trimming cost V 6 bases and J 0 bases, with 16 bases left between them. Germline V gene sequence: CDR1 DFQATT, CDR2 SNEGSKA (reference sequence). This CDR3 contains 15 residues. CDR3 in amino acids: CSAGPLGSSTDTQYF. CDR3 bases: TGCAGTGCCGGACCATTGGGATCTAGCACAGATACGCAGTATTTT.

This sequence joins TRBV29-1 and TRBJ2-1, with D possibly called TRBD1 or TRBD2 (6 bases each). Trimming took off 6 bases at V and 0 bases at J, with 12 bases between the two ends. Per germline, CDR1 SQVTM and CDR2 ANQGSEA. This CDR3 region has 14 residues. The CDR3 loop reads CSVAGQSSYNEQFF. The CDR3 bases are TGCAGCGTGGCGGGACAAAGCTCCTACAATGAGCAGTTCTTC.

The chain couples TRBV7-9 to TRBJ1-2; 8 positions agree with TRBD1. CDR1 SEHNR and CDR2 FQNEAQ come from the germline V gene (reference sequence). V shed 5 bases, J shed 8 bases, and the junction held 10 bases outside the gene matches. The CDR3 covers 14 residues. CDR3 coding DNA: TGTGCCAGCAGCGTCGGACAGGGAACGGAGGGCTACACCTTC. Translated: CASSVGQGTEGYTF.

This clonotype was seen many times. The chain combines TRBV5-1 with TRBJ2-1, with TRBD2 matching over 10 bases. The CDR3 covers 16 residues. Germline V gene lookup returns CDR1 SGHRS and CDR2 YFSETQ. V was clipped by 2 bases and J by 4 bases; unmatched bases: 6. For the CDR3, the DNA is TGCGCCAGCAGCTTACTAGCGGGGCAGTCGTACAATGAGCAGTTCTTC. As protein: CASSLLAGQSYNEQFF.

This clonotype was counted at least ten times. The chain joins TRBV5-4 to TRBJ2-3; 9 nucleotides align to TRBD2. Germline loops: CDR1 SGHNT, CDR2 YYREEE (reference sequence). V gave up 2 bases and J gave up 0 bases; unmatched junction bases: 4. The CDR3 runs 16 residues. The CDR3 reads CASSLVAGASTDTQYF. The CDR3 bases are TGTGCCAGCAGCTTAGTAGCGGGGGCTAGCACAGATACGCAGTATTTT. The full variable domain, rest sourced from reference TRBV5-4 and TRBJ2-3, is ETGVTQSPTHLIKTRGQQVTLRCSSQSGHNTVSWYQQALGQGPQFIFQYYREEENGRGNFPPRFSGLQFPNYSSELNVNALELDDSALYLCASSLVAGASTDTQYFGPGTRLTVL.

Ten or more counts support this clonotype. J is TRBJ2-5 and V is TRBV5-6; 8 bases match TRBD1. The length of the CDR3 is 12 residues. Germline trimming cut 10 bases from V and 7 bases from J; bases unmatched to any gene: 9. Germline assignment: CDR1 SGHDT and CDR2 YYEEEE. In DNA, the CDR3 is TGTGCCCGCGGACAGGGAGATTGGACCCAGTACTTC. It encodes CARGQGDWTQYF.

At least ten counts were recorded for this clonotype. The chain links TRBV2 to TRBJ2-1; 8 bases align to TRBD1. Germline V gives CDR1 SNHLY, CDR2 FYNNEI. The CDR3 is made up of 16 amino acids. With V trimmed by 5 bases and J by 4 bases, 10 bases remained unmatched. The DNA of the CDR3 is TGTGCCAGCAGTTCCAACCCGGGACAGGCGTACAATGAGCAGTTCTTC. As protein: CASSSNPGQAYNEQFF. The full variable domain, completed using reference TRBV2 and TRBJ2-1, is EPEVTQTPSHQVTQMGQEVILRCVPISNHLYFYWYRQILGQKVEFLVSFYNNEISEKSEIFDDQFSVERPDGSNFTLKIRSTKLEDSAMYFCASSSNPGQAYNEQFFGPGTRLTVL.

This clonotype was seen a handful of times. The V and J genes are TRBV2 and TRBJ2-7, with 11 positions matching TRBD1. This CDR3 contains 14 residues. V shed 6 bases and J 3 bases; nucleotides not matched to a gene: 4. Looked up from germline, CDR1 is SNHLY and CDR2 is FYNNEI. The CDR3 DNA sequence: TGTGCCAGCAGAGGGACAGGGGGACGCTACGAGCAGTACTTC. Translated: CASRGTGGRYEQYF.

In this sample, this clonotype turned up a few times. V is TRBV15 and J is TRBJ2-1; 8 positions match TRBD2. V lost 4 bases to trimming and J lost 4 bases; unmatched junction nucleotides: 6. The germline V gene encodes CDR1 LNHNV and CDR2 YYDKDF (reference sequence). The CDR3 runs 15 residues. The CDR3 loop is CATSTGRGGYNEQFF. The DNA of the CDR3 is TGTGCCACCAGCACCGGGCGCGGGGGGTACAATGAGCAGTTCTTC.

This chain connects TRBV5-1 to TRBJ1-1, with 7 bases fitting TRBD1. This CDR3 is built from 17 residues. Germline CDR1 SGHRS, CDR2 YFSETQ. V gave up 6 bases and J gave up 1 base; unmatched junction bases: 15. DNA of the CDR3: TGCGCCAGCACCCCTTGGGGGTGGACAGGAGGGAACACTGAAGCTTTCTTT. Translated: CASTPWGWTGGNTEAFF.

At least ten counts were recorded for this clonotype. The rearrangement joins TRBV19 to TRBJ2-1, with 11 bases fitting TRBD2. Germline CDR1 and CDR2: LNHDA and SQIVND (reference sequence). The CDR3 runs to 14 residues. The ends lost 6 bases at V and 6 bases at J; junction bases unmatched: 4. CDR3 DNA sequence: TGTGCCAGTAGGACTAGCGGGGTTGGCAATGAGCAGTTCTTC. Translating it yields CASRTSGVGNEQFF.